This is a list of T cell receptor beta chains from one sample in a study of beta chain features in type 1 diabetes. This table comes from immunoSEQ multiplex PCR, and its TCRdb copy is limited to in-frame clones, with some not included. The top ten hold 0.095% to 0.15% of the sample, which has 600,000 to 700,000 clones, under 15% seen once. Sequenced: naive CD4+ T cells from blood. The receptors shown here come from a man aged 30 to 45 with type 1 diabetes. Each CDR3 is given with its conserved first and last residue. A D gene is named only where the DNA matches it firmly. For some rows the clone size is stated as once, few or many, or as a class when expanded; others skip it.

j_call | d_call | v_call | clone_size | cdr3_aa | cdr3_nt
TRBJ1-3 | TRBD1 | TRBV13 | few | CASSLKQGDSGNTIYF | TGTGCCAGCAGCTTAAAACAGGGGGACTCTGGAAACACCATATATTTT
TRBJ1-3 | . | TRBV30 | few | CALLQGGGNTIYF | TGTGCCCTCCTCCAGGGAGGAGGAAACACCATATATTTT
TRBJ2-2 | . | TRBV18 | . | CASSPPQLHGELFF | TGTGCCAGCTCACCCCCCCAGCTTCACGGGGAGCTGTTTTTT
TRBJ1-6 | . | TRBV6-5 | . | CASSPTGLVNTLHF | TGTGCCAGCAGTCCAACAGGGTTGGTGAATACCCTCCACTTT
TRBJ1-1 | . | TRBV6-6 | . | CASSYGLRADTEAFF | TGTGCCAGCAGTTACGGACTACGGGCGGACACTGAAGCTTTCTTT
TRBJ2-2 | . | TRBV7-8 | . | CASTTDSPNTGELFF | TGTGCCAGCACCACGGACAGCCCGAACACCGGGGAGCTGTTTTTT
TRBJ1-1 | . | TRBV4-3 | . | CASSPQGNTEAFF | TGCGCCAGCAGCCCGCAGGGGAACACTGAAGCTTTCTTT
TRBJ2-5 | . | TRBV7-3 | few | CASSRQGRGSYETQYF | TGTGCCAGCAGCCGGCAGGGCCGGGGCTCTTATGAGACCCAGTACTTC
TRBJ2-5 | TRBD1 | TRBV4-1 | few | CASSHQQGAPQETQYF | TGCGCCAGCAGCCATCAGCAGGGGGCTCCACAAGAGACCCAGTACTTC
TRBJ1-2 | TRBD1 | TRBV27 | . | CASSSNYRGRINYGYTF | TGTGCCAGCAGTTCAAACTACAGGGGGCGAATCAACTATGGCTACACCTTC
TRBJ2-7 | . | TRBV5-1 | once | CASSSRTTTYEQYF | TGCGCCAGCAGCTCCCGGACCACTACCTACGAGCAGTACTTC
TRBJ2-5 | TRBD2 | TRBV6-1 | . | CASSEVLAGGRETQYF | TGTGCCAGCAGTGAAGTACTAGCGGGGGGGCGAGAGACCCAGTACTTC
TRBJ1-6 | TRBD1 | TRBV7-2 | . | CASSSTGGYNSPLHF | TGTGCCAGCAGCTCGACAGGGGGGTATAATTCACCCCTCCACTTT
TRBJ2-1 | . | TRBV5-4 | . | CASSVGTSNEQFF | TGTGCCAGCAGCGTCGGGACTTCTAATGAGCAGTTCTTC
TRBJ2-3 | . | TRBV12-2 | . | CASRLATIAGTDTQYF | TGTGCAAGTCGCTTAGCGACAATAGCGGGCACAGATACGCAGTATTTT
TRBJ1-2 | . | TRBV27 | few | CASSGFITGKGYTF | TGTGCCAGCAGTGGATTTATCACAGGGAAAGGCTACACCTTC
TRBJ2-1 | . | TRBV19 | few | CASSVVSSYNEQFF | TGTGCCAGTAGTGTGGTGAGCTCCTACAATGAGCAGTTCTTC
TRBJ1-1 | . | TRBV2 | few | CASSGSENTEAFF | TGTGCCAGCAGTGGATCGGAGAACACTGAAGCTTTCTTT
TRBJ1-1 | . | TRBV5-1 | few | CASSRDGPWDTEAFF | TGCGCCAGCAGCAGGGACGGCCCATGGGACACTGAAGCTTTCTTT
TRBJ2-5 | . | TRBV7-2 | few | CASSSTAGIRGETQYF | TGTGCCAGCAGCTCCACCGCAGGGATTCGAGGGGAGACCCAGTACTTC
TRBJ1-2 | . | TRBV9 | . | CASSERNYGYTF | TGTGCCAGCAGCGAACGGAACTATGGCTACACCTTC
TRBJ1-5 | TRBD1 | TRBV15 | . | CATSNYRQGNQPQHF | TGTGCCACCAGCAACTATCGACAGGGAAATCAGCCCCAGCATTTT
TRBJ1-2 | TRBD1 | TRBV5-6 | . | CASSPGQGGYGYTF | TGTGCCAGCAGCCCCGGACAGGGTGGGTATGGCTACACCTTC
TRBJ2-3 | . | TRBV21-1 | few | CASSKRQLSTDTQYF | TGTGCCAGCAGCAAACGCCAACTAAGCACAGATACGCAGTATTTT
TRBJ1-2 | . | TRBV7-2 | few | CASSSDFYGYTF | TGTGCCAGCAGCTCAGACTTCTATGGCTACACCTTC
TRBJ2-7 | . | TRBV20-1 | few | CSARGPYEQYF | TGCAGTGCTAGGGGACCCTACGAGCAGTACTTC
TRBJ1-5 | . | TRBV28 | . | CASSVRQVQPQHF | TGTGCCAGCAGTGTACGACAGGTCCAGCCCCAGCATTTT
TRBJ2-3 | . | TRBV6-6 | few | CASSYSRRGGDTQYF | TGTGCCAGCAGTTACTCGAGAAGGGGAGGAGATACGCAGTATTTT
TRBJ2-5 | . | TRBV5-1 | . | CASSLGQVQETQYF | TGCGCCAGCAGCTTGGGACAGGTACAAGAGACCCAGTACTTC
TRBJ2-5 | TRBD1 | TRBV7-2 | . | CASSLGTGQETQYF | TGTGCCAGCAGCCTTGGGACAGGGCAAGAGACCCAGTACTTC
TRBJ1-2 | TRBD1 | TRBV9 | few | CASSPSDRGYGYTF | TGTGCCAGCAGCCCAAGCGACAGGGGCTATGGCTACACCTTC
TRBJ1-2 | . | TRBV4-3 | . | CASSQEPGVGYTF | TGCGCCAGCAGCCAAGAACCAGGGGTCGGCTACACCTTC
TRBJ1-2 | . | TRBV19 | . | CATLDPTLYGYTF | TGTGCCACCCTCGATCCGACCCTTTATGGCTACACCTTC
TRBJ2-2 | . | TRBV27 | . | CASSLFGRSNTGELFF | TGTGCCAGCAGTTTATTCGGGCGCTCGAACACCGGGGAGCTGTTTTTT
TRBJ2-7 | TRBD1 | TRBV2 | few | CASSPGTGGYEQYF | TGTGCCAGCAGCCCCGGGACAGGGGGCTACGAGCAGTACTTC
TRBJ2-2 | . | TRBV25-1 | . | CASSQGGGRELFF | TGTGCCAGCTCCCAGGGGGGGGGCAGGGAGCTGTTTTTT
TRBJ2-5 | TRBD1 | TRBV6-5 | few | CASSYGTGGEETQYF | TGTGCCAGCAGTTACGGGACAGGGGGGGAAGAGACCCAGTACTTC
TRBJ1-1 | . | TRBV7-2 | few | CASSLAFGSGTEAFF | TGTGCCAGCAGCTTAGCCTTCGGGAGTGGCACTGAAGCTTTCTTT
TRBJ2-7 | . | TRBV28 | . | CASSSPQVLYEQYF | TGTGCCAGCAGTTCGCCACAGGTCCTCTACGAGCAGTACTTC
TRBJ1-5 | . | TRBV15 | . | CATSRAQAQFNQPQHF | TGTGCCACCAGCAGAGCCCAGGCGCAATTCAATCAGCCCCAGCATTTT
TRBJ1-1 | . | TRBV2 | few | CASSEQTLNTEAFF | TGTGCCAGCAGTGAACAGACACTTAACACTGAAGCTTTCTTT
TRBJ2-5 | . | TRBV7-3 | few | CASSPGPGVETQYF | TGTGCCAGCAGCCCGGGACCTGGGGTAGAGACCCAGTACTTC
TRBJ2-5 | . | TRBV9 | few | CASSVGNGGQETQYF | TGTGCCAGCAGCGTAGGGAACGGGGGCCAAGAGACCCAGTACTTC
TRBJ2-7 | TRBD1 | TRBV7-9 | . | CASSPVRGQGNSYEQYF | TGTGCCAGCAGTCCGGTCAGGGGACAGGGGAACTCCTACGAGCAGTACTTC
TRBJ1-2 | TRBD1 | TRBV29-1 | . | CSTRDSFLYGYTF | TGCAGCACCCGGGACAGTTTCCTCTATGGCTACACCTTC
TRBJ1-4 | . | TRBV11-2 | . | CASSLPGRSGEKLFF | TGTGCCAGCAGCTTGCCAGGGAGGTCGGGTGAAAAACTGTTTTTT
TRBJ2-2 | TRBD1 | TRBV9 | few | CASSGGEGQGLLGNTGELFF | TGTGCCAGCAGCGGAGGGGAGGGACAGGGTCTACTGGGGAACACCGGGGAGCTGTTTTTT
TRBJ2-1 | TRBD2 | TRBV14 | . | CASSPEQGLAGGLINEQFF | TGTGCCAGCAGCCCCGAACAGGGACTAGCGGGGGGCCTAATCAATGAGCAGTTCTTC
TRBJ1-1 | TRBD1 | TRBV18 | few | CASSPRDRANTEAFF | TGTGCCAGCTCACCACGGGACAGGGCGAACACTGAAGCTTTCTTT
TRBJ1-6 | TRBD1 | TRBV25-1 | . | CASSDPVGQGGSPLHF | TGTGCCAGCAGTGATCCCGTCGGACAGGGAGGTTCACCCCTCCACTTT
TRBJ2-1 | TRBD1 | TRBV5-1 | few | CASSSPGTASYNEQFF | TGCGCCAGCAGCTCCCCCGGGACAGCATCCTACAATGAGCAGTTCTTC
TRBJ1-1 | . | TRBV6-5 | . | CASSSSIGKNTEAFF | TGTGCCAGCAGTTCCTCGATAGGCAAAAACACTGAAGCTTTCTTT